Listed below are T cell receptor beta chains from one sample, sequenced in a study of blood T cell repertoires in COVID-19. Generated by immunoSEQ multiplex PCR, the TCRdb table keeps only in-frame clones and is missing some. The sample lists approximately 240,000 clones, approximately 90% occurring once. The specimen was peripheral blood. The receptors originated from a woman aged 18-29 years who had recovered from COVID-19. Each CDR3 is given with its conserved first and last residue. The D gene is left open where the match is weak. Rows may omit the clone size; those that give it use once, few, many or a size class.

NA | TRBJ2-4 | NA | TRBV29-1 | TGCAGCGTTGATCCAGGGCAGAACATTCAGTACTTC | CSVDPGQNIQYF
TRBD2 | TRBJ2-3 | NA | TRBV29-1 | TGCAGCGTTGATATTAGCGGGACCACAGATACGCAGTATTTT | CSVDISGTTDTQYF
NA | TRBJ2-7 | NA | TRBV25-1 | TGTGCCAGCAGTGAATACAGGGACTCCGAGCAGTACTTC | CASSEYRDSEQYF
NA | TRBJ1-2 | NA | TRBV7-2 | TGTGCCAGCAGCTTAGATGTTGGAGGATTCTATGGCTACACCTTC | CASSLDVGGFYGYTF
NA | TRBJ2-7 | NA | TRBV10-2 | TGCGCCAGCAACCCTAGAAACGACGAGCAGTACTTC | CASNPRNDEQYF
NA | TRBJ2-1 | NA | TRBV12-2 | TGTGCAAGTCGCTTAGCGTACTTCGAGGGAACCCGCTTCAATGAGCAGTTCTTC | CASRLAYFEGTRFNEQFF
NA | TRBJ1-1 | once | TRBV29-1 | TGCAGCGTTGGGAGGGTCAACACTGAAGCTTTCTTT | CSVGRVNTEAFF
NA | TRBJ2-1 | NA | TRBV7-8 | TGTGCCAGCAGCTTGCGGGTGTTTAGGAACAATGAGCAGTTCTTC | CASSLRVFRNNEQFF
TRBD1 | TRBJ1-3 | NA | TRBV4-2 | TGTGCCAGCAGCATGCGGACAGGGACGTCCTCTGGAAACACCATATATTTT | CASSMRTGTSSGNTIYF
TRBD1 | TRBJ1-1 | once | TRBV19 | TGTGCCAGTAGTATCGGACAGGGAACGACTGAAGCTTTCTTT | CASSIGQGTTEAFF
TRBD1 | TRBJ1-2 | NA | TRBV9 | TGTGCCAGCAGCGGAGGGCGGCAGGGGGTAATGACTACCCCAACTGGCTACACCTTC | CASSGGRQGVMTTPTGYTF
TRBD2 | TRBJ2-3 | NA | TRBV6-5 | TGTGCCAGCAGTCGACTAGCGGGAAGGACAGATACGCAGTATTTT | CASSRLAGRTDTQYF
NA | TRBJ2-5 | NA | TRBV18 | TGTGCCAGCTCACCCGGAGAGACCCAGTACTTC | CASSPGETQYF
NA | TRBJ1-2 | NA | TRBV5-1 | TGCGCCAGCAGCCCCAGCCCCCGGGGGAGTCGGAGTGGCTACACCTTC | CASSPSPRGSRSGYTF
TRBD2 | TRBJ2-5 | NA | TRBV30 | TGTGCCTGGAGTGTACTGTCTAGCGGGGAGACCCAGTACTTC | CAWSVLSSGETQYF
NA | TRBJ1-2 | NA | TRBV15 | TGTGCCACCAGCATGGAGTTGGGGGGACTCTATGGCTACACCTTC | CATSMELGGLYGYTF
NA | TRBJ2-1 | few | TRBV18 | TGTGCCAGCTCACCACCTAGCGGCTTCGGTAATGAGCAGTTCTTC | CASSPPSGFGNEQFF
NA | TRBJ1-6 | NA | TRBV30 | TGTGCCTGGAGTGTAGACGCGCCAGGGGTCTCACCCCTCCACTTT | CAWSVDAPGVSPLHF
NA | TRBJ1-1 | NA | TRBV4-1 | TGCGCCAGCAGCCAAGAACCGTGGGGCAACACTGAAGCTTTCTTT | CASSQEPWGNTEAFF
NA | TRBJ1-2 | NA | TRBV6-6 | TGTGCCAGCAGTTCCCTGGGTAGGGAGAACTATGGCTACACCTTC | CASSSLGRENYGYTF
TRBD2 | TRBJ2-7 | NA | TRBV30 | TGTGCCTGGAGAGGACTAGCGGGAGAGCAGTACTTC | CAWRGLAGEQYF
TRBD1 | TRBJ2-7 | once | TRBV19 | TGTGCCAGTAGTGCGAAAGAGCGGACAGGGATCTACGAGCAGTACTTC | CASSAKERTGIYEQYF
NA | TRBJ1-6 | NA | TRBV5-1 | TGCGCCAGCAGCTGGGGGGATGGCTCCTATAATTCACCCCTCCACTTT | CASSWGDGSYNSPLHF
NA | TRBJ1-5 | NA | TRBV7-2 | TGTGCCAGCAGCTTAGCCGGGACAACCAATCAGCCCCAGCATTTT | CASSLAGTTNQPQHF
TRBD2 | TRBJ2-3 | NA | TRBV7-2 | TGTGCCAGCAGCTTACGACCCAGCGGGAGGGATTTT | CASSLRPSGRDF
NA | TRBJ1-2 | once | TRBV12-3/TRBV12-4 | TGTGCCAGCAGTTCGGACATCAACTATGGCTACACCTTC | CASSSDINYGYTF
TRBD1 | TRBJ2-2 | NA | TRBV7-3 | TGTGCCAGCAGCTTAATGACAGGGGCCGGGGAGCTGTTTTTT | CASSLMTGAGELFF
NA | TRBJ1-2 | NA | TRBV30 | TGTGCTTCAGAGAGAGGGGGCTATGGCTACACCTTC | CASERGGYGYTF